Below, 15 T cell receptor beta chains from the same sample are listed, as sequenced in a study of tumor-infiltrating lymphocytes in primary liver carcinoma (dated by TCRdb to the late 2010s). TCRdb records Illumina HiSeq 2500 as the sequencer. Using a constant-region primer and ProtoScript II reverse transcriptase, TCRbeta-specific cDNA was reverse-transcribed from about 460 ng total RNA. Construction of the TCRbeta libraries relied on three nested rounds of multiplex PCR, following a slightly modified ARM-PCR procedure. Multiplex TRBV1-TRBV30 forward primers and a Cbeta reverse primer were used in the first two PCR rounds, each of which was run for around 10 cycles. Using fastp trimming at Q25 and MiXCR clonotype assembly, TCRdb reanalyzed the public sequencing data and kept in-frame beta chains. Under each unique CDR3 protein, matching rows form one entry showing the most common genes and DNA. The sample yields 300,000 to 350,000 distinct CDR3 sequences; around three fifths were counted once. The top ten hold about 6% of the sample.

TRIzol reagent was used to extract blood RNA from unsorted whole blood, while the DNeasy Blood & Tissue kit provided the germline DNA. The sample consisted of peripheral blood. These receptors all stem from a man aged 40-55 years with primary liver carcinoma and hepatitis B virus infection.

This clonotype appeared many times. The genes are TRBV4-1 and TRBJ2-2; D is possibly TRBD2 (7 bases). CDR3 length: 13 amino acids. V was cut by 0 bases and J by 15 bases, with 14 bases left in between. The germline V gene has CDR1 MGHRA and CDR2 YSYEKL. DNA of the CDR3: TGCGCCAGCAGCCAAGATGGGGGGGGGCAGGTGTTTTTT. It specifies CASSQDGGGQVFF.

Note on this clonotype: This may come from a read error, since a much larger clone is one base off. The rearrangement uses TRBV12-3 or TRBV12-4 and TRBJ2-7; no clear D gene. CDR3 length: 11 residues. In nucleotides, the CDR3 is TGTGCCATCAGTAACAACAGAGAGCAGTACTTC. The encoded protein is CAISNNREQYF.

Details on this clonotype: Since a much larger clone is just one base distant, this may be a read error. Here the CDR3 DNA reads TGCGCCAGCAGCCCGAGGGTTTACACAGATACGCAGTATTTT. It is translated as CASSPRVYTDTQYF. The chain uses TRBV4-3 and TRBJ2-3; possible D gene TRBD2, 5 bases. Trimming took 4 bases from V and 2 from J, leaving 10 bases between them. Germline CDR1 LGHNA, CDR2 YSLEER. The CDR3 extends over 14 amino acids.

The count of this clonotype is one. The CDR3 is CASSLGGGRPYGYTF. The CDR3 DNA is TGCGCCAGCAGCTTGGGAGGGGGTCGCCCATATGGCTACACCTTC. V gene TRBV5-1 combines with J gene TRBJ1-2; tentatively, D is TRBD1 (6 bases). The CDR3 length is 15 residues. V was trimmed by 0 bases and J by 5 bases, leaving 14 bases between them. Germline CDR1 and CDR2: SGHRS and YFSETQ.

At least ten counts were recorded for this clonotype. The gene calls are TRBV12-3 or TRBV12-4 and TRBJ1-3; no definite D call. There are 15 residues in the CDR3. V was cut by 6 bases and J by 0 bases, with 12 bases left in between. CDR3 nucleotides: TGTGCCAGCAGCCCTCTAAGGTTCTCTGGAAACACCATATATTTT. Its translation is CASSPLRFSGNTIYF.

The table lists this clonotype with a count of one. A read error may explain this, as a much larger clone is one base away. The chain employs TRBV6-1 and TRBJ2-7; maybe TRBD2 (6 bases). The CDR3 contains 14 residues. Germline V CDR1 and CDR2: MNHNS, SASEGT. CDR3 amino acids: CAGSPREEYHEQYF. In nucleotides, the CDR3 is TGTGCCGGCAGTCCCAGGGAGGAATACCACGAGCAGTACTTC.

As regards this clonotype: Possible read error: a much larger clone is one base away. The chain employs TRBV29-1 and TRBJ2-2, with TRBD2 as a possible D gene (5 bases). V lost 2 bases, J lost 7 bases, and 11 bases lay in between. The germline V gene encodes CDR1 SQVTM and CDR2 ANQGSEA. The CDR3 has 13 amino acids. This CDR3 is CSVEPREGGELFF. In DNA, the CDR3 is TGCAGCGTTGAACCCAGAGAGGGCGGGGAGCTGTTTTTT.

This clonotype occurred a few times. The chain joins TRBV5-5 to TRBJ1-3; D unresolved. Trimming took off 3 bases at V and 0 bases at J, with 10 bases between the two ends. CDR3 size: 15 residues. Per the germline V gene, CDR1 is SGHKS and CDR2 is YYEKEE (reference sequence). DNA of the CDR3: TGTGCCAGCAGCTCCAGGATTTCCTCTGGAAACACCATATATTTT. Amino acids: CASSSRISSGNTIYF.

V is TRBV11-1 and J is TRBJ2-1, with D possibly TRBD2 on 6 matching bases. The CDR3 runs 16 residues. The V gene lost 9 bases and the J gene lost 8 bases, with 26 bases spanning the gap. Germline V lookup: CDR1 SGHAT, CDR2 FQDESV (reference sequence). CDR3: CASSSPFPGEGYEQFF. The DNA of the CDR3 is TGTGCCAGTAGTTCTCCCTTTCCGGGAGAGGGGTATGAGCAGTTCTTC.

This clonotype was recorded many times. The chain recombines TRBV4-1 with TRBJ2-1, with unresolved D. The V gene's germline CDR1 is MGHRA and CDR2 YSYEKL. The V end lost 2 bases, the J end lost 11 bases, and 10 bases lay between the germline ends. This CDR3 is 12 amino acids long. CDR3 amino acids: CASSQFGFKQFF. CDR3 nucleotide sequence: TGCGCCAGCAGCCAATTTGGATTCAAGCAGTTCTTC.

In its sample, this clonotype was seen many times. V is TRBV4-3 and J is TRBJ2-2; the match to TRBD2 covers 10 bases. Germline-derived CDR1 and CDR2 are LGHNA and YSLEER. J gave up 6 bases and V 1 base, and 11 bases lay outside the gene matches. This CDR3 region has 18 residues. CDR3: CASSQVPAVAGGAGELFF. CDR3 nucleotides: TGCGCCAGCAGCCAAGTTCCGGCGGTAGCGGGAGGTGCCGGGGAGCTGTTTTTT.

This clonotype was observed a single time. A clone one base away is much larger, so this may be a read error. The V and J genes are TRBV6-5 and TRBJ2-2; possible D gene TRBD2, 6 bases. CDR1 MNHEY and CDR2 SVGAGI come from the germline V gene. This CDR3 has 14 residues. V shed 6 bases and J shed 2 bases, with 10 bases lying between them. The CDR3 nucleotides are TGTGCCAGCAGCAATAGCGGAAACACCGGGGAGCTGTTTTTT. This sequence encodes CASSNSGNTGELFF.

This sequence joins TRBV6-2 or TRBV6-3 and TRBJ2-2; the match to TRBD2 covers 8 bases. The CDR3 totals 15 residues. The V and J ends lost 6 bases and 9 bases, in that order; junction bases with no gene match: 12. Germline V gene data show CDR1 as MNHEY and CDR2 as SVGEGT. The DNA of the CDR3 is TGTGCCAGCAGCCTACCCGGCGGGAGGACCTGGGAGCTGTTTTTT. Encoded protein: CASSLPGGRTWELFF.

Of note for this clonotype: One end of the junction fails to match germline, which may point to a read error. The CDR3 region is CTSSLGLGITDTQYF. The CDR3 region has the DNA TGTACCAGCAGCTTAGGGCTAGGGATCACAGATACGCAGTATTTT. This chain uses TRBV11-2 with TRBJ2-3; D is ambiguous. Germline CDR1 and CDR2: SGHAT and FQNNGV. This CDR3 comprises 15 residues. Based on the CDR3 plus reference TRBV11-2 and TRBJ2-3, the full variable domain is EAGVAQSPRYKIIEKRQSVAFWCNPISGHATLYWYQQILGQGPKLLIQFQNNGVVDDSQLPKDRFSAERLKGVDSTLKIQPAKLEDSAVYLCTSSLGLGITDTQYFGPGTRLTVL.

V is TRBV28 and J is TRBJ1-2, with D uncertain. Trimming cost V 5 bases and J 7 bases, with 11 bases left between them. Germline V lookup: CDR1 MDHEN, CDR2 SYDVKM. The CDR3 consists of 12 residues. CDR3 nucleotide sequence: TGTGCCAGCAGTCCAGGTCTACTTGGCTACACCTTC. This gives the protein CASSPGLLGYTF.